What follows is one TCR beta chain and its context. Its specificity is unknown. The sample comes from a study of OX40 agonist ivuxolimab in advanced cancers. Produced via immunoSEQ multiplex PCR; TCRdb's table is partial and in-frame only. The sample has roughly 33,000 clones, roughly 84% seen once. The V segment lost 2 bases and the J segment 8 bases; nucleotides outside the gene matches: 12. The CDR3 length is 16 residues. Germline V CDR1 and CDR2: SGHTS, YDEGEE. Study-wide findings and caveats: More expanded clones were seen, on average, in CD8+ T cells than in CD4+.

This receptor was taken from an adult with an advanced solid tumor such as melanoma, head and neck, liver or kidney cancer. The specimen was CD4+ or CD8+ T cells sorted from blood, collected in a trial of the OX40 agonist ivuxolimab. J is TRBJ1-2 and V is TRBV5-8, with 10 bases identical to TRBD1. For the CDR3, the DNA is TGTGCCAGCAGCTTACCAGACAGGGGGCGACGGAGCGGCTACACCTTC. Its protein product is CASSLPDRGRRSGYTF.